Below, 20 T cell receptor beta chains from the same sample are listed, as sequenced in a study of control samples from healthy donors and cancer patients. Measured with immunoSEQ multiplex PCR; TCRdb has only the in-frame clones, and not every one. Among approximately 180,000 clones listed, around 94% were seen once. Specimen: blood. The receptor set was obtained from a woman between 18 and 29 years old in good health.

The gene calls are TRBV5-8 and TRBJ1-1, with D possibly TRBD1 on 5 matching bases. Trimming removed 3 bases at V and 0 bases at J, with 18 bases between. Germline V gene lookup returns CDR1 SGHTS and CDR2 YDEGEE. The CDR3 totals 17 residues. Written as DNA, the CDR3 is TGTGCCAGCAGCTGGGGGACGTATAAGAAAATGAACACTGAAGCTTTCTTT. It specifies CASSWGTYKKMNTEAFF.

The genes are TRBV20-1 and TRBJ2-3; D unresolved. V lost 2 bases and J lost 0, with 0 bases in between. Germline V gene data show CDR1 as DFQATT and CDR2 as SNEGSKA (reference sequence). This CDR3 is 11 amino acids long. DNA of the CDR3: TGCAGTGCTAGAAGCACAGATACGCAGTATTTT. Translated: CSARSTDTQYF.

This clone was detected once. The chain employs TRBV5-6 and TRBJ1-3, with D possibly matching TRBD1 (6 bases). The CDR3 has 13 amino acids. Germline V gene lookup returns CDR1 SGHDT and CDR2 YYEEEE. The V and J ends lost 4 bases and 8 bases respectively, with 13 bases between them. Here the CDR3 reads CASSTGTLDTIYF. The CDR3 DNA reads as TGTGCCAGCAGCACCGGGACACTGGACACCATATATTTT.

The chain combines TRBV4-3 with TRBJ1-6; 9 bases are a match to TRBD1. The germline V gene has CDR1 LGHNA and CDR2 YSLEER. V lost 1 base, J lost 8 bases, and 3 bases stayed unmatched. The length of the CDR3 is 15 residues. DNA of the CDR3: TGCGCCAGCAGCCAAGGGACAGGGGTCGATTCACCCCTCCACTTT. Translation gives CASSQGTGVDSPLHF.

This clone was picked up one time. The chain employs TRBV2 and TRBJ1-1, with unresolved D. Trimming stripped 3 bases from V and 4 bases from J, with 9 bases between. The CDR3 covers 13 residues. Germline loops: CDR1 SNHLY, CDR2 FYNNEI. CDR3 sequence reads: CASSDSDFTEAFF. The DNA of the CDR3 is TGTGCCAGCAGTGATTCCGATTTCACTGAAGCTTTCTTT.

This chain links TRBV28 with TRBJ1-1; perhaps TRBD1 as D (6 bases). Germline CDR1 MDHEN, CDR2 SYDVKM. The V end was cut by 6 bases, the J end by 5 bases, with 22 bases between. The CDR3 sequence is 16 residues long. CDR3 bases: TGTGCCAGCAGCCCTGGGGGGGGCAGGGAGAGGACTGAAGCTTTCTTT. As protein: CASSPGGGRERTEAFF.

V usage is TRBV19 and J usage is TRBJ1-2, with D perhaps matching TRBD1 (5 bases). The CDR3 is 13 residues long. V was shortened by 5 bases and J by 7 bases, with 14 bases between the two germline ends. Germline values: CDR1 LNHDA, CDR2 SQIVND (reference sequence). The DNA of the CDR3 is TGTGCCAGTAGTGTGACAGACCCCCGTGGCTACACCTTC. Amino acid sequence: CASSVTDPRGYTF.

The chain carries TRBV7-9 and TRBJ2-3; D possibly corresponds to TRBD2 (6 bases). V was shortened by 7 bases and J by 0 bases, with 14 bases between the two germline ends. There are 15 residues in the CDR3. CDR1 is SEHNR, CDR2 FQNEAQ, per germline (reference sequence). This CDR3 reads CASTESSGSTDTQYF. The CDR3 nucleotides read TGTGCCAGCACCGAGAGTAGCGGAAGCACAGATACGCAGTATTTT.

V usage is TRBV5-1 and J usage is TRBJ1-6; D is undetermined. This CDR3 is built from 13 residues. V was trimmed by 0 bases and J by 10 bases, leaving 8 bases between them. CDR1 and CDR2 from the germline V gene are SGHRS and YFSETQ. The CDR3 sequence is CASSLDLGSPLHF. In nucleotides, the CDR3 is TGCGCCAGCAGCTTGGACCTTGGATCACCCCTCCACTTT.

V and J are TRBV7-2 and TRBJ1-2; tentative D call: TRBD1 (5 bases). Trimming removed 4 bases at V and 4 bases at J, with 19 bases between. From germline, CDR1 is SGHTA and CDR2 FQGNSA. The CDR3 spans 16 residues. CDR3 DNA sequence: TGTGCCAGCAGCTCAAGTCCCGGGACGGCTTCCTATGGCTACACCTTC. Its translation: CASSSSPGTASYGYTF.

The rearrangement uses TRBV6-5 and TRBJ1-1; D call uncertain. The CDR3 is 14 amino acids. Germline loops: CDR1 MNHEY, CDR2 SVGAGI. V was cut by 9 bases and J by 2 bases, with 16 bases left in between. This CDR3 reads CASRVGSANTEAFF. The CDR3 DNA reads as TGTGCCAGTAGGGTGGGGTCTGCCAACACTGAAGCTTTCTTT.

The genes are TRBV7-2 and TRBJ1-5; 12 bases match TRBD1. CDR3 size: 15 residues. The J segment lost 6 bases and the V segment lost 7 bases, leaving 7 bases of the junction unmatched. CDR1 SGHTA and CDR2 FQGNSA come from the germline V gene. DNA of the CDR3: TGTGCCAGCAAACCCGGGACAGGGGGCCTTCAGCCCCAGCATTTT. This codes for CASKPGTGGLQPQHF.

The chain has TRBV18 and TRBJ1-2; tentative D call: TRBD1 (5 bases). With 3 bases removed from V and 3 bases from J, the gap between germline ends came to 8 bases. CDR3 size: 13 residues. Germline-derived CDR1 and CDR2 are KGHSH and LQKENI. The CDR3 is CASSPGGDYGYTF. CDR3 bases: TGTGCCAGCTCACCCGGGGGGGACTATGGCTACACCTTC.

This rearrangement joins TRBV19 to TRBJ1-1; no clear D gene. Germline loops: CDR1 LNHDA, CDR2 SQIVND (reference sequence). V lost 3 bases to trimming and J lost 2 bases, with 4 bases between them. This CDR3 comprises 12 residues. The CDR3 region has the DNA TGTGCCAGTAGTATCTCTAACACTGAAGCTTTCTTT. Amino acid sequence: CASSISNTEAFF.

The count of this clone is one. This chain uses TRBV4-1 with TRBJ2-1, with D possibly matching TRBD2 (6 bases). The V gene's germline CDR1 is MGHRA and CDR2 YSYEKL. The CDR3 has 14 amino acids. V lost 1 base to trimming and J lost 6 bases, with 10 bases between them. The CDR3 loop is CASSQGGSGNEQFF. The CDR3, as DNA: TGCGCCAGCAGCCAAGGAGGTAGCGGCAATGAGCAGTTCTTC.

This chain connects TRBV5-6 to TRBJ1-1; no clear D. This CDR3 has 12 residues. The ends were cut back, 4 bases at V and 11 bases at J, with 15 bases in the middle. Germline CDR1 SGHDT, CDR2 YYEEEE. The CDR3: CASSRAAEGAFF. The CDR3 coding sequence is TGTGCCAGCAGCCGGGCAGCCGAAGGGGCTTTCTTT.

This sequence joins TRBV28 and TRBJ1-2, with 9 bases fitting TRBD1. The V segment lost 3 bases and the J segment 10 bases; nucleotides outside the gene matches: 3. The CDR3 contains 12 residues. Germline V gives CDR1 MDHEN, CDR2 SYDVKM. The CDR3: CASSLRTGVYTF. In nucleotides, the CDR3 is TGTGCCAGCAGTTTGCGGACAGGGGTCTACACCTTC.

V is TRBV6-5 and J is TRBJ2-2, with 7 bases identical to TRBD1. The CDR3 consists of 14 residues. Trimming took 6 bases from V and 5 from J; bases not matched to a gene: 6. Germline V lookup: CDR1 MNHEY, CDR2 SVGAGI. CDR3: CASRTGLDTGELFF. CDR3 nucleotides: TGTGCCAGCAGGACAGGGCTGGATACCGGGGAGCTGTTTTTT.

The rearrangement links TRBV2 to TRBJ1-1; D call uncertain. CDR3 length: 14 residues. CDR1 and CDR2 (germline): SNHLY, FYNNEI. V was trimmed by 8 bases and J by 2 bases, leaving 15 bases between them. The CDR3 here is CASLPLWGNTEAFF. CDR3 in DNA: TGTGCCAGCCTACCCCTGTGGGGAAACACTGAAGCTTTCTTT.

The J gene is TRBJ1-1, the V gene TRBV10-3, with 8 bases that match TRBD1. Trimming removed 6 bases from V and 3 bases from J; junction bases left unmatched: 6. Germline values: CDR1 ENHRY, CDR2 SYGVKD. The CDR3 is 14 amino acids. The CDR3 DNA reads TGTGCCATCAGGAGGACAGGGAAGGACACTGAAGCTTTCTTT. Translation: CAIRRTGKDTEAFF.